This is a list of T cell receptor beta chains from one sample in a study of cytomegalovirus exposure and HLA in healthy donors. Here immunoSEQ multiplex PCR was the method, and the copy in TCRdb shows in-frame clones only, minus some. The sample yields 95,000 to 100,000 clones, 75% seen once. The sequencing sample was made of PBMCs. These receptors were obtained from a man over 45 in good health and CMV-seronegative. Both conserved end residues are part of each CDR3. A D gene is named only where the DNA matches it firmly. Clone size appears in some rows only: once, few, many, or a class for an expanded clone.

size	D	V	J	CDR3	DNA
NA	NA	TRBV6-1	TRBJ2-3	CASSELQTGTDTQYF	TGTGCCAGCAGTGAACTCCAGACAGGCACAGATACGCAGTATTTT
NA	TRBD1	TRBV7-2	TRBJ1-2	CASSPLGGLLGYTF	TGTGCCAGCAGCCCACTAGGGGGCCTCCTGGGCTACACCTTC
NA	NA	TRBV5-1	TRBJ1-5	CASSFHGGDNQPQHF	TGCGCCAGCAGCTTCCACGGGGGGGACAATCAGCCCCAGCATTTT
NA	NA	TRBV14	TRBJ2-1	CASSQVPTTYNEQFF	TGTGCCAGCAGCCAAGTCCCTACGACCTACAATGAGCAGTTCTTC
NA	TRBD2	TRBV10-3	TRBJ2-3	CAISLMGLGTDTQYF	TGTGCCATCAGCCTAATGGGACTAGGCACAGATACGCAGTATTTT
few	NA	TRBV30	TRBJ2-7	CAWSVWQGRDEQYF	TGTGCCTGGAGTGTATGGCAGGGGCGCGACGAGCAGTACTTC
NA	NA	TRBV21-1	TRBJ2-5	CASSKGQLYQETQYF	TGTGCCAGCAGCAAGGGACAGCTGTACCAAGAGACCCAGTACTTC
NA	NA	TRBV6-5	TRBJ1-3	CASSQGPGNTIYF	TGTGCCAGCAGCCAGGGCCCTGGAAACACCATATATTTT
NA	TRBD2	TRBV19	TRBJ2-3	CASRRTGTRGSSTDTQYF	TGTGCCAGTAGGAGGACCGGGACTAGGGGTTCTAGCACAGATACGCAGTATTTT
NA	NA	TRBV5-1	TRBJ2-2	CASSWVTGELFF	TGCGCCAGCAGCTGGGTGACAGGGGAGCTGTTTTTT
NA	TRBD1	TRBV5-5	TRBJ2-1	CASSLMTGGYNEQFF	TGTGCCAGCAGCTTGATGACAGGGGGTTACAATGAGCAGTTCTTC
NA	NA	TRBV20-1	TRBJ1-3	CSAHSGNTIYF	TGCAGTGCTCACTCTGGAAACACCATATATTTT
NA	NA	TRBV5-1	TRBJ2-5	CASRGSQGETQYF	TGCGCCAGCAGGGGCTCCCAAGGTGAGACCCAGTACTTC
NA	NA	TRBV9	TRBJ2-5	CASSAGTLEETQYF	TGTGCCAGCAGCGCCGGGACTTTAGAAGAGACCCAGTACTTC
NA	NA	TRBV7-2	TRBJ2-3	CASSPGGASTDTQYF	TGTGCCAGCAGCCCCGGCGGGGCTAGCACAGATACGCAGTATTTT
NA	TRBD2	TRBV5-1	TRBJ2-2	CVSSPGGGELFF	TGCGTCAGCAGCCCCGGGGGGGGTGAGCTGTTTTTT
NA	NA	TRBV10-1	TRBJ1-1	CASSDRGNTEAFF	TGCGCCAGCAGTGATCGGGGGAACACTGAAGCTTTCTTT
NA	NA	TRBV30	TRBJ1-1	CAWSPEEVVAEAFF	TGTGCCTGGAGTCCGGAAGAGGTGGTAGCTGAAGCTTTCTTT
NA	TRBD1	TRBV28	TRBJ1-5	CASSLRDRDNQPQHF	TGTGCCAGCAGTTTACGGGACAGGGACAATCAGCCCCAGCATTTT
once	TRBD1	TRBV5-4	TRBJ1-2	CASSKTGVDGYTF	TGTGCCAGCAGCAAGACAGGGGTGGATGGCTACACCTTC
NA	NA	TRBV28	TRBJ2-3	CASRVTVKDTQYF	TGTGCCAGCAGGGTGACAGTGAAAGATACGCAGTATTTT
NA	NA	TRBV10-3	TRBJ2-7	CAISETGEQYF	TGTGCCATCAGTGAAACGGGCGAGCAGTACTTC
once	NA	TRBV5-1	TRBJ1-2	CASSNRAGDYGYTF	TGCGCCAGCAGCAATAGGGCGGGGGACTATGGCTACACCTTC
NA	NA	TRBV9	TRBJ2-2	CASSVGGGGLTGELFF	TGTGCCAGCAGCGTAGGTGGAGGGGGCTTGACCGGGGAGCTGTTTTTT
NA	NA	TRBV27	TRBJ1-4	CASSLLATNEKLFF	TGTGCCAGCAGCCTTTTAGCAACTAATGAAAAACTGTTTTTT
few	NA	TRBV15	TRBJ1-2	CATSRDWGANYGYTF	TGTGCCACCAGCAGAGATTGGGGAGCTAACTATGGCTACACCTTC
NA	TRBD2	TRBV14	TRBJ2-6	CASSQRLAGGTGANVLTF	TGTGCCAGCAGCCAAAGACTAGCGGGAGGAACGGGGGCCAACGTCCTGACTTTC
NA	NA	TRBV27	TRBJ1-6	CASSFSGSYNSPLHF	TGTGCCAGCAGTTTTAGCGGGTCCTATAATTCACCCCTCCACTTT
NA	NA	TRBV6-1	TRBJ1-2	CASTLGLFYGYTF	TGTGCCAGCACCCTTGGGCTTTTCTATGGCTACACCTTC
NA	NA	TRBV28	TRBJ1-1	CASKRDWMAEAFF	TGTGCCAGCAAAAGGGACTGGATGGCTGAAGCTTTCTTT
NA	TRBD1	TRBV28	TRBJ2-7	CASSDRQGAVYEQYF	TGTGCCAGCAGTGATAGACAGGGGGCTGTATACGAGCAGTACTTC
NA	NA	TRBV10-1	TRBJ1-2	CASSSDRYYGYTF	TGCGCCAGCAGTTCGGACAGATACTATGGCTACACCTTC
NA	NA	TRBV5-1	TRBJ2-7	CASSLFREPSGEQYF	TGCGCCAGCAGCTTGTTCCGGGAACCCTCCGGCGAGCAGTACTTC
NA	NA	TRBV7-9	TRBJ1-1	CASSAGGAEAFF	TGTGCCAGCAGCGCCGGGGGGGCCGAAGCTTTCTTT
NA	NA	TRBV27	TRBJ1-1	CASAITVNTEAFF	TGTGCCAGCGCCATTACAGTGAACACTGAAGCTTTCTTT
NA	NA	TRBV19	TRBJ1-5	CASSIGVRTYSNQPQHF	TGTGCCAGTAGTATTGGAGTAAGAACCTATAGCAATCAGCCCCAGCATTTT
once	TRBD1	TRBV29-1	TRBJ2-1	CSVGQGHNEQFF	TGCAGCGTTGGACAGGGACACAATGAGCAGTTCTTC
NA	NA	TRBV18	TRBJ1-2	CASSPPIRQGPLDNYGYTF	TGTGCCAGCTCACCACCGATCAGGCAGGGGCCCCTGGATAACTATGGCTACACCTTC
NA	NA	TRBV5-1	TRBJ2-5	CASSLASGKETQYF	TGCGCCAGCAGCTTGGCTTCAGGGAAGGAGACCCAGTACTTC
few	TRBD2	TRBV18	TRBJ2-1	CASSPSGETSYNEQFF	TGTGCCAGCTCACCCAGCGGGGAGACGTCCTACAATGAGCAGTTCTTC
NA	TRBD2	TRBV19	TRBJ2-5	CASSIDSGSGETQYF	TGTGCCAGTAGTATAGATAGCGGGAGCGGAGAGACCCAGTACTTC